The 27 T cell receptor beta chains given below trace back to one sample, sequenced in a study of T-cell memory formation after mild COVID-19. From the 5' RACE reads, TCRdb called clonotypes with MiXCR, one entry per CDR3 protein. The sample lists about 600,000 distinct CDR3 sequences; 20% to 25% were seen once. The sample comprised PBMCs or a T cell subset sorted from them (not recorded which). The receptors were gathered from an adult woman who had mild COVID-19 (a few samples of this study predate the infection). Cell type and time point are not known.

This clonotype was counted only a few times. The chain joins TRBV7-9 to TRBJ1-2; unclear D gene. The V end lost 5 bases, the J end lost 0 bases, and 7 bases lay between the germline ends. Germline lookup yields CDR1 SEHNR and CDR2 FQNEAQ (reference sequence). The CDR3 length is 13 residues. In DNA form, the CDR3 reads TGTGCCAGCAGCGAGGGAGCTAACTATGGCTACACCTTC. The encoded protein is CASSEGANYGYTF.

CDR3 residues: CSAMPRGLAGGLRKTQYF. CDR3 bases: TGCAGTGCTATGCCCCGGGGACTAGCGGGAGGGCTAAGAAAGACCCAGTACTTC. The chain combines TRBV20-1 with TRBJ2-5; 16 bases align to TRBD2. CDR1 DFQATT and CDR2 SNEGSKA come from the germline V gene (reference sequence). Trimming cost V 4 bases and J 6 bases; bases outside gene matches: 14. The CDR3 consists of 18 residues.

This rearrangement joins TRBV20-1 to TRBJ1-1; D gene unclear. CDR1 is DFQATT and CDR2 is SNEGSKA in the germline V gene (reference sequence). The CDR3 contains 12 residues. V lost 5 bases and J lost 7, with 14 bases in between. Here the CDR3 reads CSALGYRYEAFF. The CDR3 DNA follows: TGCAGTGCTCTGGGGTATCGATATGAAGCTTTCTTT.

The rearrangement joins TRBV11-2 to TRBJ2-7, with D unresolved. Germline lookup yields CDR1 SGHAT and CDR2 FQNNGV. The V and J ends lost 3 bases and 3 bases respectively, with 15 bases between them. The CDR3 is 15 amino acids. CDR3 residues: CASSFRKGVGYEQYF. CDR3 sequence (DNA): TGTGCCAGCAGCTTTAGGAAGGGTGTGGGCTACGAGCAGTACTTC.

This clonotype was observed a few times. V gene TRBV5-5 combines with J gene TRBJ2-5, with D possibly TRBD2 on 7 matching bases. Trimming cost V 1 base and J 4 bases, with 17 bases left between them. Germline-derived CDR1 and CDR2 are SGHKS and YYEKEE (reference sequence). The length of the CDR3 is 16 residues. DNA of the CDR3: TGTGCCAGCAGCTTGATGTTCGAGGGGGGGCGAGAGACCCAGTACTTC. It specifies CASSLMFEGGRETQYF.

This clonotype has a handful of counts. J is TRBJ2-7 and V is TRBV20-1; D gene ambiguous. Trimming left V 6 bases short and J 3 bases short, with 12 bases between. Germline V CDR1 and CDR2: DFQATT, SNEGSKA (reference sequence). CDR3 length: 12 residues. The CDR3 DNA sequence: TGCAGTGCCCAGGTCGGAGTCTACGAGCAGTACTTC. This gives the protein CSAQVGVYEQYF.

The gene calls are TRBV5-5 and TRBJ1-2; TRBD1 is a possible D gene (5 bases). Germline V gene sequence: CDR1 SGHKS, CDR2 YYEKEE (reference sequence). The V end lost 4 bases, the J end lost 2 bases, and 12 bases lay between the germline ends. This CDR3 spans 14 amino acids. This CDR3 is CASSSSGGNYGYTF. In nucleotides, the CDR3 is TGTGCCAGCAGCAGCTCCGGGGGGAACTATGGCTACACCTTC.

This chain connects TRBV6-1 to TRBJ1-1, with TRBD1 matching over 7 bases. Losses at the gene ends were 5 bases for V and 3 bases for J; bases not matched to a gene: 3. Germline V gene lookup returns CDR1 MNHNS and CDR2 SASEGT. This CDR3 spans 13 amino acids. The CDR3 spells CASSTGEYTEAFF. DNA of the CDR3: TGTGCCAGCAGTACAGGGGAGTACACTGAAGCTTTCTTT.

The chain has TRBV5-1 and TRBJ1-1; D uncertain. CDR1 and CDR2 from the germline V gene are SGHRS and YFSETQ. The CDR3 contains 14 residues. The V end was cut by 6 bases, the J end by 2 bases, with 14 bases between. CDR3 in amino acids: CASKFKQTNTEAFF. DNA of the CDR3: TGCGCCAGCAAATTTAAACAGACTAACACTGAAGCTTTCTTT.

The chain has TRBV9 and TRBJ2-1; D possibly corresponds to TRBD1 (6 bases). The germline V gene encodes CDR1 SGDLS and CDR2 YYNGEE. This CDR3 contains 16 residues. Trimming cost V 3 bases and J 0 bases, with 13 bases left between them. For the CDR3, the DNA is TGTGCCAGCAGCGCCCGGGACATGAGCTCCTACAATGAGCAGTTCTTC. Its translation is CASSARDMSSYNEQFF.

This clonotype was seen ten or more times. The V call is TRBV7-2, the J call TRBJ2-1; 7 bases align to TRBD1. Germline V CDR1 and CDR2: SGHTA, FQGNSA. This CDR3 has 14 residues. The trim removed 1 base at V and 7 bases at J, leaving 4 bases unmatched. The CDR3 spells CASSLGQGRNEQFF. Here the CDR3 DNA reads TGTGCCAGCAGCTTAGGACAGGGTCGGAATGAGCAGTTCTTC.

Comments on this clonotype: Germline is not matched at one junction end, which may reflect a read error. The chain combines TRBV6-6 with TRBJ1-5; TRBD1 is a possible D gene (5 bases). The CDR3 runs 11 residues. In germline, CDR1 is MNHNY, CDR2 SVGAGI (reference sequence). For the CDR3, the DNA is TGTGCCAGCAGTCCAGGGCAGCCCAAGCATTTT. It yields the protein CASSPGQPKHF.

This clonotype was seen a handful of times. The chain joins TRBV12-3 or TRBV12-4 to TRBJ1-5, with D unresolved. The CDR3 spans 13 residues. Trimming cost V 6 bases and J 3 bases, with 9 bases left between them. The CDR3 DNA follows: TGTGCCAGCAGGAGGATGTACAATCAGCCCCAGCATTTT. Encoded protein: CASRRMYNQPQHF.

This chain connects TRBV12-3 or TRBV12-4 to TRBJ2-2, with 11 bases matching TRBD2. V trimming: 1 base; J trimming: 3 bases; junction bases outside the gene matches: 7. CDR3 length: 18 amino acids. CDR3 in amino acids: CASSLVAGGPGYTGELFF. CDR3 bases: TGTGCCAGCAGTTTAGTAGCGGGAGGGCCCGGGTACACCGGGGAGCTGTTTTTT.

The chain combines TRBV7-2 with TRBJ2-5; D gene ambiguous. V was pared by 5 bases and J by 7 bases, with 17 bases between. The CDR3 runs to 14 residues. Per germline, CDR1 SGHTA and CDR2 FQGNSA. The DNA of the CDR3 is TGTGCCAGCAGCCCCCTCCGACCCCCCCCGACCCAGTACTTC. Its translation: CASSPLRPPPTQYF.

The V and J genes are TRBV3-1 and TRBJ2-3; a weak D match, TRBD2 (7 bases). Germline V gene data show CDR1 as LGHDT and CDR2 as YNNKEL (reference sequence). This CDR3 region has 15 residues. V shed 6 bases and J shed 1 base, with 14 bases lying between them. CDR3 protein: CASRPRGGRTDTQYF. DNA for the CDR3: TGTGCCAGCAGGCCGAGGGGGGGCCGCACAGATACGCAGTATTTT.

CDR3 sequence: CASSQEGNLLDEQYF. The CDR3 DNA reads TGTGCCAGCAGCCAAGAAGGGAATTTGCTAGACGAGCAGTACTTC. This chain uses TRBV3-1 with TRBJ2-7; D is unclear. Trimming shortened V by 0 bases and J by 5 bases, and 14 bases separated the two germline ends. Germline V gene data show CDR1 as LGHDT and CDR2 as YNNKEL (reference sequence). The CDR3 spans 15 residues.

Only a few counts were recorded for this clonotype. V gene TRBV6-5 combines with J gene TRBJ2-4, with D tentatively TRBD1 (6 bases). Between the trimmed V and J ends, which lost 5 bases and 0 bases, there was a span of 14 bases. This CDR3 has 16 residues. The V gene's germline CDR1 is MNHEY and CDR2 SVGAGI. The CDR3 DNA is TGTGCCAGCAGTGTTACAGGGCAACTAGCCAAAAACATTCAGTACTTC. This translates into CASSVTGQLAKNIQYF.

This clonotype occurred a few times. CDR3 loop: CSASQWRDTEAFF. The CDR3 region has the DNA TGCAGCGCCTCTCAGTGGAGGGACACTGAAGCTTTCTTT. The chain joins TRBV29-1 to TRBJ1-1; D ambiguous. Trimming took 7 bases from V and 3 from J, leaving 15 bases between them. The CDR3 is 13 residues long. From germline, CDR1 is SQVTM and CDR2 ANQGSEA. Together with reference TRBV29-1 and TRBJ1-1, the CDR3 gives the full variable domain: SAVISQKPSRDICQRGTSLTIQCQVDSQVTMMFWYRQQPGQSLTLIATANQGSEATYESGFVIDKFPISRPNLTFSTLTVSNMSPEDSSIYLCSASQWRDTEAFFGQGTRLTVV.

Only a few counts were recorded for this clonotype. The chain has TRBV6-2 or TRBV6-3 and TRBJ2-4, with D perhaps TRBD1 or TRBD2 (5 bases each). Trimming took off 4 bases at V and 1 base at J, with 23 bases between the two ends. Germline V gene lookup returns CDR1 MNHEY and CDR2 SVGEGT. This CDR3 has 19 residues. In DNA, the CDR3 is TGTGCCAGCAGTTTCCCCCCTCTCCAGGGAGATTGGGCCAAAAACATTCAGTACTTC. It encodes CASSFPPLQGDWAKNIQYF.

In its sample, this clonotype was seen a few times. V gene TRBV20-1 combines with J gene TRBJ2-7; 9 nucleotides match TRBD1. CDR1 DFQATT and CDR2 SNEGSKA come from the germline V gene (reference sequence). This CDR3 has 14 residues. The V gene end was trimmed by 6 bases and the J gene end by 6 bases; junction bases not matched to a gene: 12. CDR3: CSAPDRGVLGEQYF. CDR3 sequence (DNA): TGCAGTGCACCTGACAGGGGGGTTCTCGGCGAGCAGTACTTC.

This chain connects TRBV27 to TRBJ1-2; a possible D gene is TRBD1 (5 bases). Trimming took 2 bases from V and 8 from J, leaving 15 bases between them. Germline CDR1 MNHEY, CDR2 SMNVEV (reference sequence). This CDR3 region has 14 residues. For the CDR3, the DNA is TGTGCCAGCAGTTTAAAGCAGGGAAGCGGGGGCTACACCTTC. It codes for CASSLKQGSGGYTF.

This clonotype occurred many times. This rearrangement joins TRBV4-1 to TRBJ2-5; 14 bases line up with TRBD2. After removal of 2 bases from V and 2 bases from J, the junction contained 4 bases not matched to a gene. Germline CDR1 is MGHRA and CDR2 is YSYEKL. The CDR3 spans 17 residues. CDR3 bases: TGCGCCAGCAGCCAAAGGACTAGCGGGGGGTTTCAAGAGACCCAGTACTTC. It is translated as CASSQRTSGGFQETQYF.

This clonotype was observed at least ten times. The chain joins TRBV2 to TRBJ2-1; 11 bases align to TRBD2. CDR1 is SNHLY, CDR2 FYNNEI, per germline. The CDR3 spans 14 residues. The V and J ends lost 10 bases and 9 bases, in that order; junction bases with no gene match: 11. CDR3 in DNA: TGTGCCACTTCGACTAGCGGGACTACTTTTGAGCAGTTCTTC. Residues: CATSTSGTTFEQFF. The full variable domain, its missing parts supplied by reference TRBV2 and TRBJ2-1, is EPEVTQTPSHQVTQMGQEVILRCVPISNHLYFYWYRQILGQKVEFLVSFYNNEISEKSEIFDDQFSVERPDGSNFTLKIRSTKLEDSAMYFCATSTSGTTFEQFFGPGTRLTVL.

This clonotype showed up just a few times. The chain links TRBV3-1 to TRBJ1-1; the D is unclear. The CDR3 is 15 amino acids. V lost 3 bases, J lost 1 base, and 12 bases lay in between. Germline CDR1 reads LGHDT; CDR2 reads YNNKEL (reference sequence). The CDR3 nucleotides are TGTGCCAGCAGCCATGTCGGCTTTCCGAACACTGAAGCTTTCTTT. Protein sequence: CASSHVGFPNTEAFF.

This clonotype was detected only a few times. The chain uses TRBV20-1 and TRBJ2-1, with 9 bases lining up with TRBD2. This CDR3 region has 14 residues. Germline V lookup: CDR1 DFQATT, CDR2 SNEGSKA (reference sequence). With V trimmed by 4 bases and J by 4 bases, 5 bases remained unmatched. The CDR3 reads CSAKPGLAYNEQFF. The CDR3 DNA reads as TGCAGTGCTAAACCGGGACTAGCATACAATGAGCAGTTCTTC.

The sample holds a few counts of this clonotype. CDR3 residues: CASRGTGNSYEQYF. CDR3 DNA sequence: TGTGCCAGCAGGGGAACAGGGAACTCCTACGAGCAGTACTTC. The gene calls are TRBV3-1 and TRBJ2-7; D is perhaps TRBD1 (6 bases). Per germline, CDR1 LGHDT and CDR2 YNNKEL (reference sequence). The CDR3 loop spans 14 amino acids. The V gene lost 6 bases and the J gene lost 0 bases, with 12 bases spanning the gap.